The rows below give T cell receptor beta chains drawn from one sample of a study of read filtering for tumor transcriptome and immune sequencing. TCRdb analysed the reads with MiXCR anew, one entry per CDR3 protein. The data hold 37,000 or so distinct CDR3 sequences, with approximately 13% observed a single time. Sequenced: a population of CD138-negative cells sorted from bone marrow. These receptors originate from a donor at least 40 years old with multiple myeloma. Both conserved end residues are trimmed from each CDR3.

TRBJ1-5 | 12 | TRBV7-9 | ASTTGGPNQPQH
TRBJ2-2 | 14 | TRBV20-1 | SAYGWGERITGELF
TRBJ2-1 | 11 | TRBV5-6 | ASSEGTFNEQF
TRBJ2-5 | 11 | TRBV7-6 | ASTPDLRETQY
TRBJ2-2 | 13 | TRBV27 | ASSLRGINTGELF
TRBJ2-5 | 9 | TRBV6-6 | ASGTRETQY
TRBJ2-2 | 17 | TRBV2 | ASSGPTSGSWANTGELF
TRBJ1-1 | 11 | TRBV6-1 | ASLGIANTEAF
TRBJ1-3 | 13 | TRBV7-8 | ASSLGPSSGNTIY
TRBJ1-1 | 11 | TRBV10-3 | ATQGQQNTEAF
TRBJ2-3 | 14 | TRBV10-3 | AISARLAGTTDTQY
TRBJ2-1 | 15 | TRBV10-3 | AITGEGSGSSYNEQF
TRBJ1-2 | 15 | TRBV4-1 | ASSSPGRRTGNYGYT
TRBJ2-1 | 11 | TRBV12-3/TRBV12-4 | ASSLGGVNEQF
TRBJ2-5 | 13 | TRBV5-5 | ASSLVPTNQETQY
TRBJ2-6 | 12 | TRBV20-1 | SARSRNGANVLT
TRBJ1-4 | 11 | TRBV12-3/TRBV12-4 | ASSLPGNEKLF
TRBJ1-5 | 11 | TRBV7-2 | ASSSRVLGPQR
TRBJ1-5 | 15 | TRBV7-8 | ASSLSFGTASNQPQH
TRBJ2-7 | 13 | TRBV6-2/TRBV6-3 | ASTLRTSGRDEQY
TRBJ2-6 | 13 | TRBV19 | ASLQTASGANVLT
TRBJ2-3 | 13 | TRBV7-3 | ASCMQENLADTQY
TRBJ2-3 | 11 | TRBV11-2 | ASSSGPRDTQY
TRBJ2-2 | 12 | TRBV20-1 | SARELTGGGELF
TRBJ1-1 | 10 | TRBV29-1 | SVEVLGTEAF
TRBJ2-1 | 9 | TRBV24-1 | ATGRGNEQF
TRBJ2-7 | 14 | TRBV5-4 | ASSSSVGGSPYEQY
TRBJ2-7 | 13 | TRBV11-2 | ASSPLIGPTYEQY
TRBJ1-4 | 14 | TRBV19 | ATSDPQGGSREKLF
TRBJ1-1 | 12 | TRBV20-1 | SALMTYGNTEAF
TRBJ1-2 | 15 | TRBV7-2 | ASSPGQGANMGYGYT
TRBJ2-1 | 12 | TRBV4-2 | ASSSLAGANEQF
TRBJ2-7 | 15 | TRBV28 | ASSLDGVGAGGHEQY
TRBJ2-5 | 12 | TRBV7-6 | ASTKLGSGETQY
TRBJ2-1 | 13 | TRBV5-1 | ASSSGLAKDNEQF
TRBJ2-1 | 15 | TRBV6-5 | ASSYGTSGSWGNEQF
TRBJ1-2 | 12 | TRBV19 | ASSIGGRNYGYT
TRBJ2-3 | 14 | TRBV7-3 | ASSFFPGQGTDTQY
TRBJ2-7 | 14 | TRBV6-1 | ASSYGLQGAAREQY
TRBJ2-2 | 13 | TRBV11-2 | ASSLAPQATGELF
TRBJ2-7 | 12 | TRBV20-1 | SARGSGRVYEQY
TRBJ2-5 | 13 | TRBV29-1 | SVPPRAGGQETQY
TRBJ2-7 | 12 | TRBV19 | ASSILAGGYEQY
TRBJ2-7 | 9 | TRBV7-9 | ASSLKSVWY
TRBJ2-1 | 14 | TRBV27 | ASSYLPRSSYNEQF
TRBJ2-3 | 13 | TRBV5-1 | ASSLADSVTDTQY
TRBJ2-1 | 11 | TRBV7-9 | ASSQTSVNEQF
TRBJ2-7 | 9 | TRBV6-5 | ASRGSGEQY
TRBJ2-3 | 13 | TRBV6-1 | ASSEEFRGRDTQY
TRBJ2-7 | 13 | TRBV7-9 | ASSYPGQGAREQY